These 13 T cell receptor beta chains came from one sample sequenced in a study of cytomegalovirus exposure and HLA in healthy donors. Use of 60 Vbeta and 13 Jbeta primers characterized the PCR. This table comes from immunoSEQ multiplex PCR, and its TCRdb copy is limited to in-frame clones, with some not included. Altogether roughly 100,000 clones are present, about 80% being singletons, with the ten largest covering roughly 8%. The source material was PBMCs. The receptors come from a man between 40 and 49 years old in good health and CMV-seropositive.

The chain couples TRBV9 to TRBJ2-1; 7 bases line up with TRBD2. The V segment lost 3 bases and the J segment 8 bases; nucleotides outside the gene matches: 2. CDR3 length equals 12 residues. CDR1 is SGDLS and CDR2 is YYNGEE in the germline V gene. The CDR3, as DNA: TGTGCCAGCAGCGACCTAGCGGATGAGCAGTTCTTC. Translated, it gives CASSDLADEQFF. Full variable domain (rest looked up from reference TRBV9 and TRBJ2-1): DSGVTQTPKHLITATGQRVTLRCSPRSGDLSVYWYQQSLDQGLQFLIQYYNGEERAKGNILERFSAQQFPDLHSELNLSSLELGDSALYFCASSDLADEQFFGPGTRLTVL.

The chain has TRBV27 and TRBJ1-5; weak D call: TRBD1 (6 bases). The CDR3 extends over 16 amino acids. The germline CDR1 and CDR2 sequences are MNHEY and SMNVEV (reference sequence). Between the trimmed V and J ends, which lost 6 bases and 0 bases, there was a span of 15 bases. The CDR3 nucleotides read TGTGCCAGCAGGCAGGGGACCCTCTATAGCAATCAGCCCCAGCATTTT. It specifies CASRQGTLYSNQPQHF.

DNA of the CDR3: TGTGCCAGCAGCTCCTACAGGGGGGCGGACAATGAAAAACTGTTTTTT. Translated, it gives CASSSYRGADNEKLFF. The chain carries TRBV5-4 and TRBJ1-4; 8 bases map to TRBD1. The CDR3 runs 16 residues. The V and J ends lost 3 bases and 5 bases, in that order; junction bases with no gene match: 9. Germline lookup yields CDR1 SGHNT and CDR2 YYREEE (reference sequence).

The chain combines TRBV27 with TRBJ1-6, with 12 nucleotides matching TRBD1. CDR1 MNHEY and CDR2 SMNVEV come from the germline V gene (reference sequence). V shed 6 bases and J 8 bases; nucleotides not matched to a gene: 14. This CDR3 is built from 18 residues. CDR3 nucleotide sequence: TGTGCCAGCAGCCCGGGACAGGGGGCGGTTCCCCGAGATTCACCCCTCCACTTT. Translated, it gives CASSPGQGAVPRDSPLHF.

The chain joins TRBV7-3 to TRBJ1-2, with no clear D. The CDR3 consists of 16 residues. Trimming took 5 bases from V and 4 from J, leaving 20 bases between them. In germline, CDR1 is SGHTA, CDR2 FQGTGA. In DNA form, the CDR3 reads TGTGCCAGCAGCCCTCCCGGTATCGTAACCCGCTATGGCTACACCTTC. Translated, it gives CASSPPGIVTRYGYTF.

The V and J genes are TRBV5-4 and TRBJ2-7, with a weak D call TRBD1 (6 bases). From germline, CDR1 is SGHNT and CDR2 YYREEE (reference sequence). The CDR3 contains 16 residues. V lost 9 bases and J 0 bases, leaving 22 bases between the germline ends. The CDR3 nucleotides read TGTGCCATTACGACGAAGGGGGAAGAGGGCTCCTACGAGCAGTACTTC. Amino acid sequence: CAITTKGEEGSYEQYF.

V gene TRBV15 combines with J gene TRBJ1-1; 7 nucleotides align to TRBD1. V dropped 3 bases and J dropped 1; count of bases not matched to a gene: 8. The CDR3 covers 16 residues. Germline-derived CDR1 and CDR2 are LNHNV and YYDKDF (reference sequence). CDR3 sequence reads: CATSRELGTENTEAFF. The CDR3 coding sequence is TGTGCCACCAGCAGGGAGCTTGGGACAGAGAACACTGAAGCTTTCTTT.

As DNA, the CDR3 is TGTGCCAGCAGCCCGCGCCGTGGAGAGGCGGGACGAGGACGCGAGCAGTACTTC. Translated, it gives CASSPRRGEAGRGREQYF. The chain joins TRBV7-9 to TRBJ2-7; the D gene is possibly TRBD2 (6 bases). Germline loops: CDR1 SEHNR, CDR2 FQNEAQ (reference sequence). Trimming shortened V by 5 bases and J by 6 bases, and 29 bases separated the two germline ends. The CDR3 sequence is 18 residues long.

This rearrangement joins TRBV30 to TRBJ1-5; perhaps TRBD1 as D (6 bases). CDR3 size: 14 residues. Germline lookup yields CDR1 GTSNPN and CDR2 SVGIG (reference sequence). V lost 1 base and J lost 8, with 15 bases in between. CDR3 nucleotides: TGTGCCTGGAGTGAGGGAGGGGGGTTTAAGCCCCAGCATTTT. This encodes CAWSEGGGFKPQHF.

The rearrangement links TRBV5-4 to TRBJ1-3; 9 bases fit TRBD1. The V gene's germline CDR1 is SGHNT and CDR2 YYREEE (reference sequence). The ends lost 4 bases at V and 4 bases at J; junction bases unmatched: 12. The CDR3 sequence is 17 residues long. The CDR3 nucleotides are TGTGCCAGCAGCCGGGACAGGGTACCCTCCGGGGGAAACACCATATATTTT. As protein: CASSRDRVPSGGNTIYF.

The chain carries TRBV29-1 and TRBJ2-1; 10 bases are a match to TRBD2. Trimming at V came to 6 bases and at J to 7 bases, leaving 9 bases not matched to a gene. The CDR3 is 14 residues long. Per the germline V gene, CDR1 is SQVTM and CDR2 is ANQGSEA. Here the CDR3 DNA reads TGCAGCGTGAAAGCGGGGGGGCCGTCTAATGAGCAGTTCTTC. Translating it yields CSVKAGGPSNEQFF.

This clone was seen a single time. The chain couples TRBV5-5 to TRBJ2-5; 8 bases line up with TRBD2. The V segment lost 0 bases and the J segment 2 bases; nucleotides outside the gene matches: 6. CDR3 length equals 16 residues. CDR1 is SGHKS, CDR2 YYEKEE, per germline (reference sequence). This CDR3 is CASSLAVRGGQETQYF. The CDR3 region has the DNA TGTGCCAGCAGCTTGGCCGTACGGGGGGGGCAAGAGACCCAGTACTTC.

The chain employs TRBV10-3 and TRBJ2-1, with TRBD2 matching over 11 bases. V was pared by 3 bases and J by 1 base, with 5 bases of the junction left unmatched. The germline V gene has CDR1 ENHRY and CDR2 SYGVKD. CDR3 length: 17 amino acids. The CDR3 DNA follows: TGTGCCATCAGTGAACCGACTAGCGGGGAATCCTACAATGAGCAGTTCTTC. Protein: CAISEPTSGESYNEQFF.